A single sample is the source of the 9 T cell receptor beta chains below, sequenced in a study of OX40 agonist ivuxolimab in advanced cancers. Sequenced by immunoSEQ multiplex PCR; TCRdb stores in-frame clones only, minus some. The table records 53,000 or so clones, around 77% of them present only once. The material sequenced was CD4+ or CD8+ T cells sorted from blood, taken in a trial of the OX40 agonist ivuxolimab. These receptors all come from an adult with an advanced solid tumor such as melanoma, head and neck, liver or kidney cancer.

This clone has more than one count but fewer than ten. This sequence joins TRBV19 and TRBJ1-5; 11 nucleotides align to TRBD1. The CDR3 runs 15 residues. Germline V lookup: CDR1 LNHDA, CDR2 SQIVND (reference sequence). J lost 7 bases, V lost 6 bases, and 8 bases had no gene match. This CDR3 is CASSPGTGGWQPQHF. The CDR3 nucleotides are TGTGCCAGTAGCCCCGGGACAGGGGGATGGCAGCCCCAGCATTTT.

There are a few counts of this clone. The rearrangement links TRBV7-8 to TRBJ1-3; maybe TRBD1 (6 bases). The CDR3 spans 13 residues. CDR1 and CDR2 (germline): SGHVS, FQNEAQ. V was cut by 6 bases and J by 7 bases, with 13 bases left in between. CDR3 DNA: TGTGCCAGCAGTAGCGGGGGGCTCAACACCATATATTTT. It codes for CASSSGGLNTIYF.

This clone was counted between two and nine times. J is TRBJ1-1 and V is TRBV28; D is possibly TRBD1 (6 bases). The CDR3 runs to 15 residues. Germline V gene lookup returns CDR1 MDHEN and CDR2 SYDVKM. Trimming took off 4 bases at V and 1 base at J, with 13 bases between the two ends. The DNA of the CDR3 is TGTGCCAGCAGTTCGAACAGGGCCCAGAACACTGAAGCTTTCTTT. Translating it yields CASSSNRAQNTEAFF.

This sequence joins TRBV28 and TRBJ2-5, with 8 bases fitting TRBD1. This CDR3 contains 15 residues. Germline V lookup: CDR1 MDHEN, CDR2 SYDVKM. The ends lost 5 bases at V and 5 bases at J; junction bases unmatched: 10. CDR3 nucleotide sequence: TGTGCCAGCAGTCCCCGACAGGGGATAGGGGAGACCCAGTACTTC. Its protein product is CASSPRQGIGETQYF.

In this sample, this clone turned up once. V usage is TRBV9 and J usage is TRBJ1-4, with 12 positions matching TRBD1. Germline V lookup: CDR1 SGDLS, CDR2 YYNGEE. The length of the CDR3 is 16 residues. V was clipped by 3 bases and J by 10 bases; unmatched bases: 10. The CDR3 coding sequence is TGTGCCAGCAGCGCCGGGACAGGGGGCGGAGTGGGAAAACTGTTTTTT. Residues: CASSAGTGGGVGKLFF.

The J gene is TRBJ2-2, the V gene TRBV7-9; D ambiguous. Trimming removed 1 base at V and 6 bases at J, with 6 bases between. The CDR3 length is 13 residues. Germline CDR1 reads SEHNR; CDR2 reads FQNEAQ (reference sequence). CDR3 sequence (DNA): TGTGCCAGCAGCTTAGATCGCCCCGGGGAGCTGTTTTTT. Translating it yields CASSLDRPGELFF.

The chain carries TRBV2 and TRBJ1-2; maybe TRBD1 (6 bases). The CDR3 is made up of 12 amino acids. Germline loops: CDR1 SNHLY, CDR2 FYNNEI. V gave up 9 bases and J gave up 7 bases, with 15 bases separating them. The CDR3 nucleotides read TGTGCCAGACGGGGGGCCGCGGGTGGCTACACCTTC. As protein: CARRGAAGGYTF.

The gene calls are TRBV18 and TRBJ1-2, with 7 positions matching TRBD1. V shed 3 bases and J 5 bases; nucleotides not matched to a gene: 6. Germline lookup yields CDR1 KGHSH and CDR2 LQKENI. This CDR3 is built from 14 residues. This chain's CDR3 is CASSPPGQTYGYTF. CDR3 nucleotide sequence: TGTGCCAGCTCACCGCCGGGACAGACATATGGCTACACCTTC.

This clone was found a few times. CDR3 residues: CASSLEQGEAFF. DNA for the CDR3: TGCGCCAGCAGCTTGGAACAGGGTGAAGCTTTCTTT. This chain links TRBV5-1 with TRBJ1-1; tentative D call: TRBD1 (6 bases). The CDR3 totals 12 residues. V gave up 0 bases and J gave up 7 bases, with 7 bases separating them. Germline CDR1 SGHRS, CDR2 YFSETQ.